This T cell receptor (beta chain) was retrieved from a study of spatial heterogeneity in lung cancer. Broader study findings: Tumors with more nonsynonymous mutations had more expanded intratumoral alpha and beta TCRs. For tumor T cells, estimated coverage reached only around 7% (alpha) and around 13% (beta).

Sample time point: sample taken at primary tumor resection. The donors were more than 70 patients with non-small cell lung cancer that was early-stage and untreated. The input material, whole RNA from tumor, nontumor lung or frozen PBMC, was sequenced unsorted. This clonotype is judged medium-sized. Its specificity is unknown. The library was built for alpha chains, so this beta chain is an off-target read and its size means little. The CDR3 is 13 residues long. The germline V gene has CDR1 MNHEY and CDR2 SMNVEV (reference sequence). Trimming took off 3 bases at V and 4 bases at J, with 7 bases between the two ends. A unique molecular identifier was attached to every TCR cDNA molecule. TCRdb processed the 5' RACE reads anew with MiXCR; each CDR3 protein has one entry. Of about 3,700 distinct CDR3 sequences in the sample, 26% are singletons; the top ten hold approximately 15%.

The receptor comes from a male donor with early-stage non-small cell lung cancer. The chain couples TRBV27 to TRBJ1-3; the D gene is possibly TRBD1 (5 bases). This specimen was lung tumor tissue, taken at surgery. The CDR3 coding sequence is TGTGCCAGCAGTTTCCAGGGCGGAAACACCATATATTTT. It is translated as CASSFQGGNTIYF.